This TCR beta chain was sequenced for a study of blood T cell repertoires in COVID-19. Study information: Some COVID-19 samples were acute and others convalescent; all came from the United States, Italy and Spain. The cDNA or gDNA used as material had been derived from T cells, B-cell-depleted T cells, or PBMCs.

In the original workflow: Estimation of nucleated cell counts relied on the amplification of reference gene primers. The table came from immunoSEQ multiplex PCR; TCRdb's copy has only in-frame clones and leaves some out. The V and J calls and clone size are taken from that table; D and trimming were inferred from the DNA. The data contain about 110,000 clones, approximately 80% of them seen just once; the ten biggest clones take up more than 3.5%. The CDR3 length is 13 residues. The V end was cut by 5 bases, the J end by 9 bases, with 14 bases between. The germline gives CDR1 SGHTA, CDR2 FQGTGA. This TCR derives from a woman aged 70-85 years with acute or convalescent COVID-19. V gene TRBV7-3 combines with J gene TRBJ2-1, with a weak D call TRBD2 (5 bases). Sequenced: peripheral blood. In DNA form, the CDR3 reads TGTGCCAGCAGCCTACAGAGGGCTAGTGAGCAGTTCTTC. It codes for CASSLQRASEQFF.